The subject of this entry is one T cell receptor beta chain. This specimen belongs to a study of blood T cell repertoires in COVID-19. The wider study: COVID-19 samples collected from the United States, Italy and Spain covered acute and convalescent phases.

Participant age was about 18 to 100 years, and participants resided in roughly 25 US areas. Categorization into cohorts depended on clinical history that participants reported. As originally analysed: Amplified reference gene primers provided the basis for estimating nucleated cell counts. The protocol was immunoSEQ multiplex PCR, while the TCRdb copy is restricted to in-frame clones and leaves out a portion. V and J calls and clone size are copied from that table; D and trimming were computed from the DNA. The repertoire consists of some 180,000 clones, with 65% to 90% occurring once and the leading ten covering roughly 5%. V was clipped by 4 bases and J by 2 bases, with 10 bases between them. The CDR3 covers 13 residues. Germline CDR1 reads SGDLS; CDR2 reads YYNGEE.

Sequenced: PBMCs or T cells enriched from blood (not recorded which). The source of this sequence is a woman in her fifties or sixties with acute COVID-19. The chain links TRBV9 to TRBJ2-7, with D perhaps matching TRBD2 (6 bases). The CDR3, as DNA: TGTGCCAGCAGCCCGGGACTGACCTACGAGCAGTACTTC. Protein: CASSPGLTYEQYF.